This TCR beta chain stems from a study of blood T cells in healthy people across ages (dated by TCRdb to 2015 to 2017). Regarding the complete study: In model experiments, roughly one uniquely barcoded TCR beta cDNA molecule per two T cells was captured by template switching. To track age-related changes in TCR beta repertoire diversity, the study relied on deep sequencing normalized with unique cDNA molecular identifiers. For two donors (one aged 18 to 29 and one aged 80 or older), the study analyzed two additional independent replicas of 1 million unique cDNA reads from the same blood draw. The donors were split into four age groups: young (average around 15 years), middle-aged (about 40), aged (over 55) and long-lived (over 80). To avoid experimental bias, donors of different ages were distributed randomly across sequencing lanes. What the authors observed across the whole study: Observed TCR beta diversity per million T cells fell roughly linearly with age, and a significant reduction was already apparent by age about 36. Because profiling used bulk unsorted PBMCs, naive and antigen-experienced compartments could not be compared conclusively. Observed TCR beta diversity correlated strongly with the percentage of naive T cells measured by flow cytometry. Compared with the aged group, the long-lived group had more naive CD4+ T cells, fewer expanded clones and increased TCR diversity, a pattern suggesting age selection. Because the CMV infection status of the donors was unknown, age-related changes in expanded clonotypes may potentially have been confounded. Estimates of total diversity from one million sequenced T cells were regarded as lower bounds and underestimates.

The cysteine opens and the phenylalanine closes a CDR3 of 14 amino acids. Only CDR3 DNA is held: 42 bases, read in frame from base 1. CDR1 and CDR2 were assigned from the germline V gene as WSHSY and SAAADI. The donors were roughly 38 Caucasian individuals from Russia, aged roughly 6 to 100 years, who were systemically healthy. Each donor gave 8.5 to 10 milliliters of peripheral blood, collected into EDTA-treated Vacutainer tubes. Ficoll-Paque density-gradient centrifugation was used to isolate PBMCs, with at least 7 million per sample. Trizol reagent was used to extract total RNA from PBMCs, with at least 5.5 micrograms per sample. The percentages of naive CD45RAhigh/CD27high T cells were determined by flow cytometry on a PBMC aliquot from every donor. Receptors were amplified or captured by 5' RACE. Sequencer: Illumina HiSeq 2500. A second PCR of 7 to 11 cycles was run with a J-beta primer mix and a sample-barcoded 5' primer. Each TCR beta cDNA molecule received a unique molecular identifier from a template-switch 5' adaptor carrying 12 random nucleotides. At least 3 million CDR3-containing paired-end reads were obtained from each sample. First-strand cDNA was synthesized from all RNA with the Mint cDNA synthesis kit, primed by a TRBC-specific oligonucleotide. Following uracil-DNA glycosylase treatment, all cDNA underwent a first 18-cycle PCR with the universal primers M1SS and BC2_uni_R. The authors' pipeline ran thus. Normalization of each sample was performed by random selection of 1 million high-quality reads, each carrying a distinct molecular identifier. Instead of being binned into consensus sequences, reads with shared molecular identifiers were discarded. MiTCR, with a Q25 quality threshold and the strictest error-elimination algorithm, was used for CDR3 identification, clonotype clustering and error correction. A nonparametric unseen species model with Euler transformation was used to estimate a lower bound on total TCR beta diversity. TCRdb reanalyzed the raw reads on its own, using fastp at Q25 for trimming and MiXCR for clone calling, and kept in-frame beta chains. Rows are unified per CDR3 protein, each entry keeping the most common DNA and genes. TCRdb assigned the V and J calls; the authors' analysis was not used. In all, the sample holds 1.5 million to 2 million distinct CDR3 sequences, and 25% to 30% of those were seen once. 6.5% to 8.5% of the sample comes from the top ten.

Only a few counts were recorded for this clonotype. No cognate antigen has been identified for it. At one boundary the junction diverges from the germline segment, which might be a read error. Sequenced: blood. The rearranged chain carries TRBV10-2 and TRBJ1-2; no D gene can be assigned with confidence. This clonotype originated in a woman in her twenties or thirties in good health. CDR3 reads: CAGSEALLRYGYTF. In nucleotides, the sequence is TGCGCCGGCAGTGAGGCGTTGTTGCGCTATGGCTACACCTTC.